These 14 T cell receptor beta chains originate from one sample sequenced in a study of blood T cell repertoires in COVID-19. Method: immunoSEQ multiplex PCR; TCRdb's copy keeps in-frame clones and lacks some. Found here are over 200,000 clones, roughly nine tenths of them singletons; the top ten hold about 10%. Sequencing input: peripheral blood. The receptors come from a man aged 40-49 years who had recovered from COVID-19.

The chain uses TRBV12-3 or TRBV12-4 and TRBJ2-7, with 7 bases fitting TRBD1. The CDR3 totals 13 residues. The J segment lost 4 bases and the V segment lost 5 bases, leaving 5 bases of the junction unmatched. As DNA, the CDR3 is TGTGCCAGCAGTATATACAGGGGTTACGAGCAGTACTTC. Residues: CASSIYRGYEQYF.

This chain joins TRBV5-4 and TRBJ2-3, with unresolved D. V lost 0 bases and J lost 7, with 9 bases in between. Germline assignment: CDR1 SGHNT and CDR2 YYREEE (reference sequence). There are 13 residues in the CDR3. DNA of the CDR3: TGTGCCAGCAGCTTGGACTCCTCACATACGCAGTATTTT. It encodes CASSLDSSHTQYF.

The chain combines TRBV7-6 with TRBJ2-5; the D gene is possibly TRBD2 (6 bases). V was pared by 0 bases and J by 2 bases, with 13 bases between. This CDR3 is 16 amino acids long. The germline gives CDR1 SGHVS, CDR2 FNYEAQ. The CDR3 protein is CASSLASTSRQETQYF. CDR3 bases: TGTGCCAGCAGCTTAGCGTCGACTAGTCGGCAAGAGACCCAGTACTTC.

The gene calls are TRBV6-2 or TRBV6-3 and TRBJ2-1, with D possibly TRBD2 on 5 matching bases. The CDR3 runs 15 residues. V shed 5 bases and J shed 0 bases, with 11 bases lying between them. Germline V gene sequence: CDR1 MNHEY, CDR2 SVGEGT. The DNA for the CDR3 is TGTGCCAGCAGTACCCTCCGGGGCTCCTACAATGAGCAGTTCTTC. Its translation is CASSTLRGSYNEQFF.

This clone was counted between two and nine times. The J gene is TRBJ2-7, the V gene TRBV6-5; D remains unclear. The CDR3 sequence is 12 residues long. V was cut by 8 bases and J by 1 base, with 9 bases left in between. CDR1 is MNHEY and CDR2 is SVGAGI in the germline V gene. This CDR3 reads CASFARSYEQYF. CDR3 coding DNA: TGTGCCAGCTTTGCTAGATCCTACGAGCAGTACTTC.

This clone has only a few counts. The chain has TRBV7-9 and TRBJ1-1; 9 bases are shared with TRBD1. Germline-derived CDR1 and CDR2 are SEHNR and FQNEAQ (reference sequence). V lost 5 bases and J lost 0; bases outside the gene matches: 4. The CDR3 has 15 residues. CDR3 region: CASSPGQGMNTEAFF. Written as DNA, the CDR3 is TGTGCCAGCAGCCCTGGACAGGGGATGAACACTGAAGCTTTCTTT.

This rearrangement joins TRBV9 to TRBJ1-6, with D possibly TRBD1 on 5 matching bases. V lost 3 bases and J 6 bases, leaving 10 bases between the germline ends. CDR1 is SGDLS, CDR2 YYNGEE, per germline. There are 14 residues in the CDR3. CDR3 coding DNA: TGTGCCAGCAGCGCCCGACAGTCTAATTCACCCCTCCACTTT. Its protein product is CASSARQSNSPLHF.

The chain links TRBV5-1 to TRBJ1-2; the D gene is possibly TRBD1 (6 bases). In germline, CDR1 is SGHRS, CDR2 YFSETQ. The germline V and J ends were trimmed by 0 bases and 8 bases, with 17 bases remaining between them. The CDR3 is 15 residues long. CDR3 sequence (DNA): TGCGCCAGCAGCTTGGAAAGTTTGGGGGCAGAAGGCTACACCTTC. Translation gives CASSLESLGAEGYTF.

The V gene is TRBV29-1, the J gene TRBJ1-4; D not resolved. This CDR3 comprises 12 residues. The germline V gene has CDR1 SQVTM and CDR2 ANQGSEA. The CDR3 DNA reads TGCGGAATTGGGAGAACTAATGAAAAACTGTTTTTT. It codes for CGIGRTNEKLFF.

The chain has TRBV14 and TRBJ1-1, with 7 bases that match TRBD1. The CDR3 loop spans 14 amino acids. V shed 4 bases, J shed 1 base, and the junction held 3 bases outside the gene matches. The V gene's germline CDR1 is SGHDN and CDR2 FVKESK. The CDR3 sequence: CASSPRTGNTEAFF. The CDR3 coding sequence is TGTGCCAGCAGCCCGAGGACAGGGAACACTGAAGCTTTCTTT.

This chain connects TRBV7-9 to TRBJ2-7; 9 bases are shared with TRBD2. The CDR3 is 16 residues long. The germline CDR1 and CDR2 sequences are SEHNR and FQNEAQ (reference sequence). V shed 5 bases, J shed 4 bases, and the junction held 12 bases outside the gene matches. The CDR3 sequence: CASSAFGALAGYEQYF. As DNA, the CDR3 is TGTGCCAGCAGCGCTTTTGGGGCACTAGCGGGTTACGAGCAGTACTTC.

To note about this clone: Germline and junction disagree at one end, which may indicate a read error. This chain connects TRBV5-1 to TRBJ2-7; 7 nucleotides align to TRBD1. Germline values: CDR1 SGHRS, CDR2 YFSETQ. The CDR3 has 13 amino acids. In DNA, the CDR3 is TGCGCCAGCAGCTTGGCCCTGGGGGACAGCTGGAACTTC. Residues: CASSLALGDSWNF.

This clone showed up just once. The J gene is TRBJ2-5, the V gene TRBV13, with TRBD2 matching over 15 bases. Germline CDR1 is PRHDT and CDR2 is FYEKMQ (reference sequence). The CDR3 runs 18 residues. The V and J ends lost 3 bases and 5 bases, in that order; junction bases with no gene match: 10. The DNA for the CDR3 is TGTGCCAGCAGCTTCTCATTCTCCGGGACTAGCGGGAGGGAGACCCAGTACTTC. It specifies CASSFSFSGTSGRETQYF.

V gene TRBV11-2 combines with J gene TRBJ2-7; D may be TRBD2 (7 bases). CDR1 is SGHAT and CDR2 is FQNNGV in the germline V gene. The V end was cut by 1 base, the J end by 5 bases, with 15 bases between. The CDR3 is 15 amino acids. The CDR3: CASSLVLGGQNEQYF. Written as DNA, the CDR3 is TGTGCCAGCAGCTTAGTCCTCGGGGGGCAAAACGAGCAGTACTTC.